This T cell receptor beta chain was found in a study of shared clonotypes between healthy human individuals (dated by TCRdb to 2018 to 2021). Background on the whole study: A couple of women and a few men aged 18 to 49 years were included in the cohort. For each donor, CD4 naive and CD4 memory were each given three plates, CD8 naive was given two plates, and CD8 memory was given one plate. The study deeply sequenced blood TCR repertoires of several healthy adults to estimate repertoire size and the extent of clonotype sharing between individuals. Libraries were prepared and TCR repertoires were sequenced by different laboratories using diverse techniques, in order to increase sequencing depth and limit assay-specific biases. Each donor's leukapheresis produced roughly between roughly 0.85 and 9.5 billion PBMCs.

TCR CDR3 regions were amplified from genomic DNA by multiplex PCR using the deep immunoSEQ assay. Extracted genomic DNA from each cell subset was distributed evenly across all wells of several immunoSEQ 96-well plates, and each plate was treated as a replicate. For sorted subsets, each replicate PCR was loaded with approximately 190 ng genomic DNA, equivalent to 30,000 or so T cell genomes. The purified libraries were quantified using a Qubit 3.0 fluorometer, sized with a Bioanalyzer 2100, and then quantified again using the KAPA Library Quantification kit. Every immunoSEQ 96-well plate was sequenced on a dedicated single-read 150-cycle Illumina NextSeq 550 flow cell. Concerning the study's data processing: Because the immunoSEQ output held only junctional sequences and lacked quality scores, the filtering could not match the filtering applied to full-length reads. To assign V/J genes and CDR3, sequences were annotated against IMGT germline references using PyIR, a Python wrapper for IgBLAST v1.9. Reads with weak V/J assignments (E-value above 1e-6), missing CDR3, stop codons, out-of-frame junctions, or ambiguous translated residues were removed. A V3J clonotype was defined by an identical inferred V gene, J gene, and CDR3 amino acid sequence. To compute the percentage overlap between repertoires, the number of shared unique clonotypes was divided by the size of the smaller repertoire. RTK rarefaction, the Chao1 estimator, and Recon v2.1 estimates of unobserved clonotypes were used to assess repertoire richness. Generation probabilities for all TCRbeta clonotypes obtained by the gDNA method from a few donors were computed using OLGA. In its TCRdb copy, this immuneACCESS table keeps in-frame sequences only and misses some clones. Where compared with another copy, unresolved V genes explain less than half of these, and the others have no known cause. The V and J calls and the clone size are those of that table, but D and trimming were determined from the DNA. Within this sample are over 400,000 clones, with approximately 95% of them counted one time only. Together, the top ten hold about 0.06% of the sample.

This clone was seen a single time. The antigen this receptor binds is unknown. Per-base qualities were not stored, and no clone one base away is much larger. Study-wide conclusions, independent of this receptor: Sampling was restricted to blood, and TCR repertoires in tissue are likely to differ from TCR repertoires in blood. Incomplete sequencing was indicated by rarefaction of sorted-subset datasets, despite the large sequencing depth. Sharing across a few donors was observed for approximately 5% of naive CD4, 3.5% of naive CD8, roughly 2.4% of memory CD4, and less than 0.45% of memory CD8 clonotypes. Naive subsets generally had larger estimated clonotype richness than memory subsets. Pairwise subsampling led to the expectation that sequencing depth would affect the degree of clonotype sharing among donors. Compared with non-shared clonotypes, the clonotypes found in all four sorted-subset donors had higher generation probabilities. The small number of donors limited the genetic and exposure-history diversity represented.

Unmatched junction bases come to 5, with V trimmed by 4 bases and J by 4 bases. CDR1 and CDR2 are read off the germline V gene as SGHRS and YFSETQ. From its cysteine to its phenylalanine, the CDR3 spans 16 amino acids. Just the 48-base CDR3 DNA is kept, in frame starting at base 1. Healthy HIV-negative adults with no recently reported acute infections or vaccinations were included as donors. Every donor was a Caucasian adult residing in Nashville, Tennessee, USA. Magnetic negative selection was used to enrich CD4+ T cells, after which naive cells were positively selected on CD45RA and the negative fraction became the memory subset. Blood was obtained by leukapheresis, after which PBMCs were separated by Ficoll-Histopaque density gradient centrifugation and cryopreserved in liquid nitrogen vapor phase. Purity and quantity of every magnetically sorted T cell population were checked by analytical flow cytometry. Each sorted fraction had its genomic DNA isolated and then quantified by UV absorbance on a Nanodrop 2000c.

The sequenced material came from naive CD4+ T cells sorted from blood. Reading the label with the study, this specimen's cell subset or site is: CD45RA+ positively selected. The rearranged chain carries TRBV5-1 and TRBJ2-3; TRBD2 matches 14 bases in the middle. The sequence was collected from a young woman in good health. CDR3 loop: CASSTGLAGGPDTQYF. The bases read TGCGCCAGCAGCACCGGACTAGCGGGAGGACCAGATACGCAGTATTTT. The CDR3 plus the reference TRBV5-1 and TRBJ2-3 genes for the other parts give the full variable domain: KAGVTQTPRYLIKTRGQQVTLSCSPISGHRSVSWYQQTPGQGLQFLFEYFSETQRNKGNFPGRFSGRQFSNSRSEMNVSTLELGDSALYLCASSTGLAGGPDTQYFGPGTRLTVL.